One sample yielded the 3 T cell receptor beta chains listed below, sequenced in a study of control samples from healthy donors and cancer patients. The data were produced by immunoSEQ multiplex PCR, yet TCRdb's version contains in-frame clones alone and is incomplete. The table has about 250,000 clones, roughly four fifths seen once. Sequencing was performed on PBMCs. These receptors all stem from a woman in her fifties or sixties with lung cancer.

The table lists this clone with a count of one. The rearrangement links TRBV7-9 to TRBJ1-2; no firm D call. There are 14 residues in the CDR3. Per the germline V gene, CDR1 is SEHNR and CDR2 is FQNEAQ (reference sequence). V lost 5 bases and J 7 bases, leaving 17 bases between the germline ends. The CDR3 region has the DNA TGTGCCAGCAGCCCCGAAGTTTCATTTTTTGGCTACACCTTC. This encodes CASSPEVSFFGYTF.

J is TRBJ1-3 and V is TRBV5-5, with 7 positions matching TRBD1. The length of the CDR3 is 18 residues. Trimming removed 0 bases from V and 0 bases from J; junction bases left unmatched: 9. Germline values: CDR1 SGHKS, CDR2 YYEKEE (reference sequence). The CDR3 loop reads CASSLAGTASLSGNTIYF. Here the CDR3 DNA reads TGTGCCAGCAGCTTGGCCGGGACAGCGAGCCTCTCTGGAAACACCATATATTTT.

This clone was counted a few times. The chain couples TRBV7-2 to TRBJ2-3, with D perhaps being TRBD1 or TRBD2 (5 bases each). The CDR3 runs to 14 residues. The ends were cut back, 7 bases at V and 4 bases at J, with 15 bases in the middle. From germline, CDR1 is SGHTA and CDR2 FQGNSA. The CDR3, as DNA: TGTGCCAGCACCCCCACGAGGGGCGCAGATACGCAGTATTTT. Its translation: CASTPTRGADTQYF.